A selection of T cell receptor beta chains follows, all from one sample in a study of T-cell reconstitution after alpha-beta-depleted transplantation in children. TCRdb re-called the PCR reads through MiXCR, storing one row per CDR3 protein. The profile shows 330,000 or so distinct CDR3 sequences, about 7.3% of them singletons. This specimen was peripheral blood, taken 360 days after TCRalphabeta/CD19-depleted stem cell transplant. The receptors stem from a female patient between 2 and 10 years old who had a stem cell transplant for Fanconi anemia, so the T cells may come from the graft donor. CDR3s include the opening cysteine and the closing phenylalanine or tryptophan.

J gene	V gene	CDR3 protein
TRBJ1-1	TRBV6-1	CASRSLAGGGTEAFF
TRBJ1-4	TRBV6-6	CASSPVGELFF
TRBJ2-3	TRBV5-1	CASSLARLAGTDTQYF
TRBJ2-1	TRBV20-1	CSARQSAYNEQFF
TRBJ2-5	TRBV5-5	CASSLRAAAETQYF
TRBJ2-7	TRBV9	CASSQGAGHYEQYF
TRBJ2-6	TRBV29-1	CSVEVQPGANVLTF
TRBJ1-5	TRBV20-1	CSARGGGSNQPQHF
TRBJ2-2	TRBV12-3/TRBV12-4	CASSGGGGLNTGELFF
TRBJ2-5	TRBV9	CASSVAQRGETQYF
TRBJ2-1	TRBV6-1	CASSGQSYNEQFF
TRBJ2-1	TRBV7-3	CASSLIAGGDLGEQFF
TRBJ2-1	TRBV9	CASSVGGGVSSYNEQFF
TRBJ2-2	TRBV4-2	CASSQDIGTGRTGELFF
TRBJ2-5	TRBV10-3	CAISESSKTSGGAEETQYF
TRBJ2-7	TRBV5-6	CASSPDRGWGYEQYF
TRBJ1-1	TRBV20-1	CSASPNLGTEAFF
TRBJ2-7	TRBV12-3/TRBV12-4	CASSLGSGNEQYF
TRBJ2-7	TRBV28	CASSFNVRNYEQYF
TRBJ1-1	TRBV7-8	CASSLGLLRGGKGTEAFF
TRBJ1-1	TRBV4-3	CASSQDHQTNTEAFF
TRBJ1-3	TRBV5-1	CASSPLERGAVGNTIYF
TRBJ1-3	TRBV20-1	CSARTKNTIYF
TRBJ1-6	TRBV7-9	CASSLEGGSNSPLHF
TRBJ1-2	TRBV5-1	CASSLDLRDRWGTF
TRBJ1-1	TRBV10-3	CAIRGDLNTEAFF
TRBJ2-7	TRBV10-3	CAIRGPSGASYEQYF
TRBJ2-1	TRBV6-4	CASSREGQSPYNEQFF
TRBJ2-1	TRBV4-2	CASSQDWASSNNEQFF
TRBJ2-5	TRBV11-2	CASSLGQRTQETQYF
TRBJ1-1	TRBV7-9	CASSYGVRAEAFF
TRBJ1-3	TRBV30	CAWGGHAGNTIYF
TRBJ2-7	TRBV13	CASSLAGTGRYEQYF
TRBJ2-2	TRBV2	CASISGAARTGELFF
TRBJ1-1	TRBV7-8	CASSGRRNTEAFF
TRBJ2-5	TRBV7-2	CASSVGQYVETQYF
TRBJ1-2	TRBV12-3/TRBV12-4	CASRSAAQGIYGYTF
TRBJ1-2	TRBV7-3	CASSLSAGGHGYTF
TRBJ2-1	TRBV12-3/TRBV12-4	CAFSLSSGLAGNYNEQFF
TRBJ2-5	TRBV6-4	CASRETQYF
TRBJ2-4	TRBV15	CATRERGQYIQYF
TRBJ2-5	TRBV12-3/TRBV12-4	CASSLTTQETQYF
TRBJ2-3	TRBV4-3	CASSQDTGPSPDTQYF
TRBJ2-1	TRBV28	CATSDRSSYNEQFF
TRBJ2-5	TRBV28	CASSLQGQGAYLETQYF
TRBJ1-1	TRBV10-3	CAISETGRMNTEAFF
TRBJ2-3	TRBV6-6	CASSRRGPETQYF
TRBJ1-2	TRBV28	CATQFTGNYGYTF
TRBJ1-4	TRBV4-2	CASSPSLASGTRNEKLFF
TRBJ1-4	TRBV6-1	CASSEVREKLFF
TRBJ2-1	TRBV18	CASSPQGAINEQFF
TRBJ1-2	TRBV12-3/TRBV12-4	CASSLTPQKAAIYTF
TRBJ1-1	TRBV28	CASSSTVWGTEAFF